Below are 28 T cell receptor beta chains sequenced from a single sample in a study of T-cell reconstitution after alpha-beta-depleted transplantation in children. The authors prepared the TCRbeta library with unique molecular identifiers. TCRdb re-called the PCR reads with MiXCR, one entry per CDR3 protein. The sample lists about 1,000,000 distinct CDR3 sequences, around 30% seen once, with over 25% in the top ten. Sample: PBMCs, mostly from graft donor cells, taken 360 days after TCRalphabeta/CD19-depleted stem cell transplant. The receptors here all came from a boy in the first two years of life who had a stem cell transplant for SCID, so the T cells may come from the graft donor.

This clonotype showed up just a few times. The gene calls are TRBV7-3 and TRBJ2-1; TRBD2 agrees at 7 bases. V lost 1 base to trimming and J lost 0 bases; unmatched junction nucleotides: 6. The CDR3 is 17 residues long. Germline V lookup: CDR1 SGHTA, CDR2 FQGTGA. The CDR3 loop is CASSLNPRGSSYNEQFF. The CDR3 DNA reads TGTGCCAGCAGCTTAAACCCGCGGGGGAGCTCCTACAATGAGCAGTTCTTC. Full variable domain (outside the CDR3, taken from reference TRBV7-3 and TRBJ2-1): GAGVSQTPSNKVTEKGKYVELRCDPISGHTALYWYRQSLGQGPEFLIYFQGTGAADDSGLPNDRFFAVRPEGSVSTLKIQRTERGDSAVYLCASSLNPRGSSYNEQFFGPGTRLTVL.

This clonotype was observed a few times. This CDR3 reads CASSEGPWQTDEQFF. The CDR3 DNA is TGCGCCAGCAGCGAAGGACCCTGGCAGACGGATGAGCAGTTCTTC. The chain couples TRBV5-1 to TRBJ2-1; D is ambiguous. Looked up from germline, CDR1 is SGHRS and CDR2 is YFSETQ. V shed 4 bases and J shed 8 bases, with 19 bases lying between them. The CDR3 is 15 residues long.

The chain has TRBV4-1 and TRBJ2-4, with 7 bases lining up with TRBD1. Germline V lookup: CDR1 MGHRA, CDR2 YSYEKL. The CDR3 spans 15 residues. Trimming removed 3 bases from V and 5 bases from J; junction bases left unmatched: 7. The CDR3: CASSHSTGRENIQYF. As DNA, the CDR3 is TGCGCCAGCAGCCACTCGACAGGGCGGGAAAACATTCAGTACTTC.

The chain links TRBV29-1 to TRBJ2-3; D gene ambiguous. V was shortened by 7 bases and J by 2 bases, with 13 bases between the two germline ends. CDR1 is SQVTM, CDR2 ANQGSEA, per germline. CDR3 size: 13 residues. In nucleotides, the CDR3 is TGCAGCGCCCTAGGGTCCCTCACAGATACGCAGTATTTT. It yields the protein CSALGSLTDTQYF.

This clonotype was detected many times. The chain is built from TRBV6-5 and TRBJ2-2; 12 bases map to TRBD1. CDR3 length: 16 amino acids. CDR1 and CDR2 from the germline V gene are MNHEY and SVGAGI. Trimming at V came to 2 bases and at J to 7 bases, leaving 5 bases not matched to a gene. Here the CDR3 reads CASSYGDRGHYGELFF. In DNA, the CDR3 is TGTGCCAGCAGTTACGGGGACAGGGGGCACTACGGGGAGCTGTTTTTT.

As DNA, the CDR3 is TGTGCCAGCAGTTACGGTGGGACTACGGTTTCCACGGATGAGCAGTTCTTC. It is translated as CASSYGGTTVSTDEQFF. J is TRBJ2-1 and V is TRBV6-5; 7 nucleotides line up with TRBD2. CDR1 is MNHEY and CDR2 is SVGAGI in the germline V gene. Trimming took 2 bases from V and 8 from J; bases not matched to a gene: 15. The CDR3 is 17 residues long.

This clonotype came up a few times. The chain's CDR3 is CASSLSGIIGYGYTF. In nucleotides, the CDR3 is TGCGCCAGCAGCTTGTCAGGGATCATCGGCTATGGCTACACCTTC. V and J are TRBV5-1 and TRBJ1-2; D possibly corresponds to TRBD1 (5 bases). The CDR3 covers 15 residues. CDR1 is SGHRS and CDR2 is YFSETQ in the germline V gene. V gave up 1 base and J gave up 4 bases, with 14 bases separating them. Supplemented by reference TRBV5-1 and TRBJ1-2, the full variable domain reads KAGVTQTPRYLIKTRGQQVTLSCSPISGHRSVSWYQQTPGQGLQFLFEYFSETQRNKGNFPGRFSGRQFSNSRSEMNVSTLELGDSALYLCASSLSGIIGYGYTFGSGTRLTVV.

J is TRBJ2-2 and V is TRBV6-1; D not certain. Per the germline V gene, CDR1 is MNHNS and CDR2 is SASEGT. V dropped 7 bases and J dropped 4 bases, with 13 bases sitting between them. The CDR3 covers 14 residues. The CDR3 coding sequence is TGTGCCAGCACCACGGTGGCGCCCACCGGGGAGCTGTTTTTT. Amino acid sequence: CASTTVAPTGELFF.

The chain couples TRBV4-1 to TRBJ2-3; the D is unclear. The CDR3 length is 16 residues. Per germline, CDR1 MGHRA and CDR2 YSYEKL. Trimming took 0 bases from V and 0 from J, leaving 10 bases between them. The CDR3 protein is CASSQDRARSTDTQYF. The DNA for the CDR3 is TGCGCCAGCAGCCAAGATCGGGCTCGTAGCACAGATACGCAGTATTTT.

The rearrangement links TRBV12-3 or TRBV12-4 to TRBJ2-5, with a weak D call TRBD2 (5 bases). The CDR3 extends over 14 amino acids. V shed 8 bases and J shed 4 bases, with 17 bases lying between them. The CDR3 bases are TGTGCCAGCGGTCTACTGACTCGGGGAGAGACCCAGTACTTC. Encoded protein: CASGLLTRGETQYF.

This clonotype turned up a few times. V usage is TRBV7-2 and J usage is TRBJ2-1, with a weak D call TRBD2 (5 bases). The CDR3 length is 14 residues. The V end lost 1 base, the J end lost 8 bases, and 12 bases lay between the germline ends. Germline loops: CDR1 SGHTA, CDR2 FQGNSA. The CDR3 coding sequence is TGTGCCAGCAGCTTAGTACTAGTCGGGTATGAGCAGTTCTTC. This codes for CASSLVLVGYEQFF.

Here the CDR3 reads CATSSRTGPTDTQYF. CDR3 in DNA: TGTGCCACCAGCTCCCGGACAGGCCCCACAGATACGCAGTATTTT. This chain joins TRBV15 and TRBJ2-3; 7 nucleotides align to TRBD1. Germline lookup yields CDR1 LNHNV and CDR2 YYDKDF (reference sequence). The CDR3 runs to 15 residues. Unmatched junction bases numbered 7, after V lost 5 bases and J lost 2 bases.

The table lists this clonotype with a count of one. V usage is TRBV5-1 and J usage is TRBJ2-3, with a possible D match to TRBD2 (6 bases). CDR1 SGHRS and CDR2 YFSETQ come from the germline V gene. The CDR3 has 13 residues. Trimming removed 6 bases at V and 6 bases at J, with 14 bases between. CDR3 nucleotide sequence: TGCGCCAGCAAGTCGGACTATGTCGATACGCAGTATTTT. Translation gives CASKSDYVDTQYF.

The rearrangement links TRBV6-5 to TRBJ2-1; D is perhaps TRBD1 (5 bases). The germline V and J ends were trimmed by 0 bases and 3 bases, with 12 bases remaining between them. The CDR3 runs to 16 residues. The germline V gene encodes CDR1 MNHEY and CDR2 SVGAGI. CDR3 sequence: CASSYSPTELYNEQFF. The CDR3 DNA follows: TGTGCCAGCAGTTACTCCCCGACAGAGCTCTACAATGAGCAGTTCTTC.

The gene calls are TRBV20-1 and TRBJ2-5; 9 nucleotides agree with TRBD1. V was pared by 5 bases and J by 1 base, with 5 bases of the junction left unmatched. From germline, CDR1 is DFQATT and CDR2 SNEGSKA (reference sequence). The CDR3 length is 14 residues. CDR3 protein: CSASRDRVQETQYF. The CDR3, as DNA: TGCAGTGCTTCCCGGGACAGGGTCCAAGAGACCCAGTACTTC.

This clonotype was counted only a few times. The chain recombines TRBV7-8 with TRBJ2-3; 8 nucleotides line up with TRBD2. The V gene end was trimmed by 5 bases and the J gene end by 4 bases; junction bases not matched to a gene: 8. Germline V CDR1 and CDR2: SGHVS, FQNEAQ. The CDR3 contains 15 residues. The CDR3 DNA sequence: TGTGCCAGCAGCAAACTAGCGGTGAGGGCAGATACGCAGTATTTT. Translating gives CASSKLAVRADTQYF.

The chain has TRBV7-2 and TRBJ2-1, with D uncertain. The CDR3 spans 12 residues. Trimming stripped 5 bases from V and 10 bases from J, with 12 bases between. Germline V gives CDR1 SGHTA, CDR2 FQGNSA. The CDR3 here is CASSHADGEQFF. For the CDR3, the DNA is TGTGCCAGCAGCCACGCGGACGGGGAGCAGTTCTTC. Combining the CDR3 with reference TRBV7-2 and TRBJ2-1 gives the whole variable domain GAGVSQSPSNKVTEKGKDVELRCDPISGHTALYWYRQSLGQGLEFLIYFQGNSAPDKSGLPSDRFSAERTGGSVSTLTIQRTQQEDSAVYLCASSHADGEQFFGPGTRLTVL.

The genes are TRBV2 and TRBJ2-2; no clear D gene. The V end was cut by 6 bases, the J end by 6 bases, with 20 bases between. The length of the CDR3 is 16 residues. Per germline, CDR1 SNHLY and CDR2 FYNNEI. CDR3 sequence reads: CASRPLGSRSSGELFF. DNA for the CDR3: TGTGCCAGCAGGCCTCTCGGGTCCCGGTCATCCGGGGAGCTGTTTTTT. Full variable domain (outside the CDR3, taken from reference TRBV2 and TRBJ2-2): EPEVTQTPSHQVTQMGQEVILRCVPISNHLYFYWYRQILGQKVEFLVSFYNNEISEKSEIFDDQFSVERPDGSNFTLKIRSTKLEDSAMYFCASRPLGSRSSGELFFGEGSRLTVL.

The chain has TRBV20-1 and TRBJ2-7; the D gene could be TRBD1 or TRBD2 (5 bases each). V was cut by 5 bases and J by 1 base, with 12 bases left in between. There are 13 residues in the CDR3. Per the germline V gene, CDR1 is DFQATT and CDR2 is SNEGSKA (reference sequence). DNA for the CDR3: TGCAGTGCTTCCCGGGACGGTTCCTACGAGCAGTACTTC. Protein sequence: CSASRDGSYEQYF.

V and J are TRBV6-5 and TRBJ1-2; D not resolved. The germline V gene has CDR1 MNHEY and CDR2 SVGAGI. V was pared by 0 bases and J by 2 bases, with 10 bases between. The CDR3 contains 15 residues. The DNA for the CDR3 is TGTGCCAGCAGTTACTCGGTCAGCCCCAACTATGGCTACACCTTC. Amino acid sequence: CASSYSVSPNYGYTF.

The rearrangement links TRBV2 to TRBJ2-1, with a weak D call TRBD2 (6 bases). This CDR3 contains 14 residues. Trimming pared 7 bases from V and 0 bases from J, leaving 10 bases between. The V gene's germline CDR1 is SNHLY and CDR2 FYNNEI. CDR3 in DNA: TGTGCCAGCACGGGGGTTAGCTCCTACAATGAGCAGTTCTTC. Amino acids: CASTGVSSYNEQFF.

This clonotype was detected only a few times. The chain recombines TRBV5-1 with TRBJ1-1, with TRBD1 as a possible D gene (5 bases). Germline V gene lookup returns CDR1 SGHRS and CDR2 YFSETQ. The V gene lost 4 bases and the J gene lost 6 bases, with 13 bases spanning the gap. CDR3 length: 13 amino acids. The CDR3 here is CASSRDSSAEAFF. The CDR3 nucleotides are TGCGCCAGCAGCCGTGACAGTAGTGCTGAAGCTTTCTTT.

This clonotype showed up just a few times. The V and J genes are TRBV5-6 and TRBJ1-2; D unclear. Germline lookup yields CDR1 SGHDT and CDR2 YYEEEE. Trimming removed 5 bases at V and 6 bases at J, with 17 bases between. This CDR3 is 14 amino acids long. The DNA of the CDR3 is TGTGCCAGCAGATCTGGACCACGGGATGATGGCTACACCTTC. Protein: CASRSGPRDDGYTF.

J is TRBJ2-2 and V is TRBV12-3 or TRBV12-4; D unresolved. V lost 7 bases and J 6 bases, leaving 12 bases between the germline ends. The CDR3 covers 13 residues. The CDR3 region has the DNA TGTGCCAGCAAAACGTTTAGGGCCGGGGAGCTGTTTTTT. Its protein is CASKTFRAGELFF.

This clonotype turned up a few times. The J gene is TRBJ2-1, the V gene TRBV5-6; 7 nucleotides agree with TRBD1. The CDR3 contains 13 residues. Germline loops: CDR1 SGHDT, CDR2 YYEEEE. The V gene end was trimmed by 4 bases and the J gene end by 8 bases; junction bases not matched to a gene: 6. CDR3 loop: CASSTGQFDEQFF. The CDR3 nucleotides read TGTGCCAGCAGCACGGGACAGTTTGATGAGCAGTTCTTC.

There are a few counts of this clonotype. The rearrangement links TRBV10-3 to TRBJ1-2; no clear D gene. The CDR3 has 12 residues. CDR1 and CDR2 from the germline V gene are ENHRY and SYGVKD. Trimming cost V 10 bases and J 8 bases, with 17 bases left between them. CDR3 bases: TGTGCCACCGAACCAGGTGAAGGGGGCTACACCTTC. It is translated as CATEPGEGGYTF.

This chain uses TRBV9 with TRBJ2-5; TRBD1 is a possible D gene (5 bases). The CDR3 contains 13 residues. The germline gives CDR1 SGDLS, CDR2 YYNGEE. With 0 bases removed from V and 3 bases from J, the gap between germline ends came to 6 bases. The CDR3 sequence: CASSVEDKETQYF. The CDR3 DNA sequence: TGTGCCAGCAGCGTAGAGGACAAAGAGACCCAGTACTTC.

With regard to this clonotype: Relative to the germline gene, one junction end is altered; a read error may explain this. This chain connects TRBV5-8 to TRBJ1-1; D gene ambiguous. Germline V gene data show CDR1 as SGHTS and CDR2 as YDEGEE. The CDR3 consists of 15 residues. The CDR3 loop is CVSSFRFGVNTEAFF. The CDR3, as DNA: TGTGTCAGCAGCTTCCGTTTTGGGGTGAACACTGAAGCTTTCTTT. Combining the CDR3 with reference TRBV5-8 and TRBJ1-1 gives the whole variable domain EAGVTQSPTHLIKTRGQQATLRCSPISGHTSVYWYQQALGLGLQFLLWYDEGEERNRGNFPPRFSGRQFPNYSSELNVNALELEDSALYLCVSSFRFGVNTEAFFGQGTRLTVV.